In its sample, the clone carrying this T cell receptor beta chain was seen many times. The data derive from a study of blood T cell repertoires in COVID-19. Study-wide context: Nucleic acid was either cDNA or gDNA, and it came from T cells, B-cell-depleted T cells, or PBMCs.

Some clones are missing from TCRdb's copy, which holds only in-frame ones; the method was immunoSEQ multiplex PCR. The sample records around 220,000 clones, roughly 76% being singletons. This sequence was found in a human donor in a cohort sampled during active COVID-19. Sequencing was done on a sample of peripheral blood.

The CDR3 region has the DNA TGTGCCAGCAGTTCCCGGGACTTCTACAATGAGCAGTTCTTC. It yields the protein CASSSRDFYNEQFF. The V call is TRBV27, the J call TRBJ2-1; a weak D match, TRBD2 (6 bases). The V end was cut by 4 bases, the J end by 3 bases, with 10 bases between. The CDR3 is 14 residues long. Germline CDR1 is MNHEY and CDR2 is SMNVEV (reference sequence).